The 9 T cell receptor beta chains listed next were all sequenced from one sample in a study of identical twins. TCRdb redid the calling of the 5' RACE reads with MiXCR, one entry per CDR3 protein. The sample lists 400,000 to 600,000 distinct CDR3 sequences, around 20% occurring once. The data were also submitted as part of a second study, on yellow fever vaccine responses in identical twins.

The source material was CD4+ T cells sorted from blood. The receptors were sampled from a woman aged 18-29 years in good health.

This clonotype occurred a few times. The V gene is TRBV20-1, the J gene TRBJ2-1; no clear D gene. This CDR3 is built from 12 residues. Germline-derived CDR1 and CDR2 are DFQATT and SNEGSKA (reference sequence). Deletions cut 6 bases from V and 7 bases from J, with 13 bases between. The DNA of the CDR3 is TGCAGTGCCCCTCGAGCGAGGAATGAGCAGTTCTTC. Protein product: CSAPRARNEQFF.

This clonotype was seen more than once but under ten times. The chain uses TRBV28 and TRBJ2-5; D unresolved. The ends were cut back, 4 bases at V and 7 bases at J, with 7 bases in the middle. The CDR3 runs to 11 residues. Germline V CDR1 and CDR2: MDHEN, SYDVKM. This CDR3 reads CASSSWGTQYF. In DNA, the CDR3 is TGTGCCAGCAGTTCATGGGGGACCCAGTACTTC.

This chain connects TRBV9 to TRBJ2-5; D ambiguous. The CDR3 runs to 13 residues. Germline-derived CDR1 and CDR2 are SGDLS and YYNGEE. Trimming pared 3 bases from V and 0 bases from J, leaving 6 bases between. The DNA for the CDR3 is TGTGCCAGCAGCGGGCTGTACCAAGAGACCCAGTACTTC. Its protein is CASSGLYQETQYF. The full variable domain, its missing parts supplied by reference TRBV9 and TRBJ2-5, is DSGVTQTPKHLITATGQRVTLRCSPRSGDLSVYWYQQSLDQGLQFLIQYYNGEERAKGNILERFSAQQFPDLHSELNLSSLELGDSALYFCASSGLYQETQYFGPGTRLLVL.

This clonotype was seen more than once but under ten times. This chain joins TRBV7-3 and TRBJ2-2; TRBD2 aligns across 9 bases. V was pared by 5 bases and J by 5 bases, with 9 bases of the junction left unmatched. CDR3 length equals 16 residues. From germline, CDR1 is SGHTA and CDR2 FQGTGA. The CDR3 reads CASSPDSGRATGELFF. The CDR3 bases are TGTGCCAGCAGCCCCGATAGCGGGAGAGCGACCGGGGAGCTGTTTTTT.

Only a few counts were recorded for this clonotype. CDR3 in amino acids: CASSTTPIGPKNIQYF. The CDR3 region has the DNA TGTGCCAGCTCAACAACTCCCATTGGGCCCAAAAACATTCAGTACTTC. This chain links TRBV18 with TRBJ2-4, with D unclear. Per germline, CDR1 KGHSH and CDR2 LQKENI. V was pared by 5 bases and J by 2 bases, with 16 bases between. The CDR3 runs to 16 residues. Full variable domain (rest looked up from reference TRBV18 and TRBJ2-4): NAGVMQNPRHLVRRRGQEARLRCSPMKGHSHVYWYRQLPEEGLKFMVYLQKENIIDESGMPKERFSAEFPKEGPSILRIQQVVRGDSAAYFCASSTTPIGPKNIQYFGAGTRLSVL.

The chain uses TRBV4-1 and TRBJ2-1; TRBD2 matches at 10 bases. This CDR3 has 17 residues. Germline V gene data show CDR1 as MGHRA and CDR2 as YSYEKL. V lost 1 base, J lost 8 bases, and 11 bases stayed unmatched. CDR3 in amino acids: CASSQGLAGPGGHEQFF. In DNA, the CDR3 is TGCGCCAGCAGCCAAGGACTAGCGGGTCCGGGGGGTCATGAGCAGTTCTTC.

V gene TRBV5-1 combines with J gene TRBJ2-3; 7 bases are a match to TRBD1. The J segment lost 3 bases and the V segment lost 2 bases, leaving 3 bases of the junction unmatched. Germline V gene lookup returns CDR1 SGHRS and CDR2 YFSETQ. The CDR3 runs to 14 residues. CDR3 nucleotide sequence: TGCGCCAGCAGCTTAGAGGGGGCAACAGATACGCAGTATTTT. It translates to CASSLEGATDTQYF.

A remark on this clonotype: The junction shows a germline mismatch at one end, possibly a read error. The chain links TRBV7-2 to TRBJ2-1; 10 nucleotides align to TRBD2. The CDR3 is 13 residues long. The germline V gene has CDR1 SGHTA and CDR2 FQGNSA. The CDR3 bases are TGTGCCAGCAGCCGCGGGAGCGGGGGGGCAATAGTCTTC. It translates to CASSRGSGGAIVF.

The gene calls are TRBV2 and TRBJ2-2, with TRBD2 identical over 10 bases. The V gene end was trimmed by 9 bases and the J gene end by 6 bases; junction bases not matched to a gene: 13. This CDR3 comprises 16 residues. Germline CDR1 SNHLY, CDR2 FYNNEI. CDR3 sequence (DNA): TGTGCCAGGAAAAAAACTAGCGGGAAGTTGGCCGGGGAGCTGTTTTTT. Translated, it gives CARKKTSGKLAGELFF. The full variable domain, completed using reference TRBV2 and TRBJ2-2, is EPEVTQTPSHQVTQMGQEVILRCVPISNHLYFYWYRQILGQKVEFLVSFYNNEISEKSEIFDDQFSVERPDGSNFTLKIRSTKLEDSAMYFCARKKTSGKLAGELFFGEGSRLTVL.